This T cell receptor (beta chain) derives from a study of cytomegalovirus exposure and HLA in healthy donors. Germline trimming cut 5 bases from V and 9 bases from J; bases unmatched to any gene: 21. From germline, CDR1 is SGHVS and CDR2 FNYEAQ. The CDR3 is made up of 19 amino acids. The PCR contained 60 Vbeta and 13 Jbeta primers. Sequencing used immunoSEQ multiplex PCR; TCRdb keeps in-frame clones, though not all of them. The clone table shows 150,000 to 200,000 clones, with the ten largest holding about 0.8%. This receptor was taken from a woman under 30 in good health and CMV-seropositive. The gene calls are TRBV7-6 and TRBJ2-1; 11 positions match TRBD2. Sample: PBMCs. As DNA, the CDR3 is TGTGCCAGCAGCCAGACCGGGACTAGCGGCCCCTCGAATGGTATTGAGCAGTTCTTC. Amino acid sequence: CASSQTGTSGPSNGIEQFF.